This TCR beta chain comes out of a study of blood T cells in healthy people across ages. On the study more broadly: T cells yielded about one barcoded beta molecule per two cells through template switching.

Trimming shortened V by 5 bases and J by 0 bases, and 17 bases separated the two germline ends. The CDR3 is made up of 16 amino acids. Germline CDR1 and CDR2: SNHLY and FYNNEI. This clonotype occurred many times. Its antigen is unidentified. Study outcomes and limitations: Since the PBMCs were unsorted, naive and antigen-experienced cells could not be conclusively compared.

The authors ran a second PCR of roughly 6 to 11 cycles using a sample-barcoded 5' primer and a J-beta primer mix. Each cDNA molecule was tagged by a template-switch adaptor that had 12 random nucleotides. Every sample produced at least 2.5 million CDR3-containing paired-end reads. TCRdb re-called the 5' RACE reads through MiXCR, storing one row per CDR3 protein. Of roughly 800,000 distinct CDR3 sequences detected, roughly 35% appear once; the ten largest clones hold 13%. The V and J genes are TRBV2 and TRBJ2-7; D tentatively fits TRBD1 or TRBD2 (5 bases each). The sequencing input was blood. The TCR sequence derives from a young man in good health. CDR3 in amino acids: CASSPLGTMSSYEQYF. The CDR3 bases are TGTGCCAGCAGTCCCCTTGGGACGATGAGCTCCTACGAGCAGTACTTC. The variable domain in full, completed from reference TRBV2 and TRBJ2-7, reads EPEVTQTPSHQVTQMGQEVILRCVPISNHLYFYWYRQILGQKVEFLVSFYNNEISEKSEIFDDQFSVERPDGSNFTLKIRSTKLEDSAMYFCASSPLGTMSSYEQYFGPGTRLTVT.